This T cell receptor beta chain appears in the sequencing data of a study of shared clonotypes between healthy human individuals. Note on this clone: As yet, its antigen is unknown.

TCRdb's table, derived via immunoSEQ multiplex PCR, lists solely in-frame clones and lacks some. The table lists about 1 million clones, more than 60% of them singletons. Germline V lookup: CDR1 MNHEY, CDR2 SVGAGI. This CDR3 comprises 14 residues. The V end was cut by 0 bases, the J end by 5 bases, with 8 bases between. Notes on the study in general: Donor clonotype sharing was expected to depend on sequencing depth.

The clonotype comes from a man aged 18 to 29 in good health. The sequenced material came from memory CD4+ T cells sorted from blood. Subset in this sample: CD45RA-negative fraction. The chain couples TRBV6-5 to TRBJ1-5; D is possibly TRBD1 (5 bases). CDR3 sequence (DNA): TGTGCCAGCAGTTACTCGACGGGGGATCAGCCCCAGCATTTT. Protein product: CASSYSTGDQPQHF.